Given below is one T cell receptor (beta chain) in context. Authors' methods: Amplifying reference gene primers gave estimates of nucleated cell counts. The repertoire was sequenced with immunoSEQ multiplex PCR; TCRdb's copy has only in-frame clones and lacks some. V, J and clone size were drawn from that table, and D and trimming were deduced from the DNA. The data show around 260,000 clones, approximately 80% seen once. With 7 bases removed from V and 8 bases from J, the gap between germline ends came to 17 bases. The CDR3 contains 13 residues. Germline CDR1 and CDR2: SNHLY and FYNNEI. The data are from a study of blood T cell repertoires in COVID-19. About the study: The origin of the acute and convalescent COVID-19 samples was the United States, Italy and Spain.

This chain uses TRBV2 with TRBJ1-1; D is perhaps TRBD1 (6 bases). The sequenced sample consisted of peripheral blood. This receptor was taken from a man in his fifties or sixties with acute or convalescent COVID-19. This CDR3 reads CASTGGRGVEAFF. The CDR3 bases are TGTGCCAGCACCGGAGGGAGGGGGGTCGAAGCTTTCTTT.